A single sample gave rise to the 25 T cell receptor beta chains below, sequenced in a study of post-analysis software for immune sequencing data. Notes on the study in general: Patients showed TRBV5-6, TRBV5-1 and TRBV20-1 among 4 or 5 TRBV segments more frequent than in controls.

Carried by the TCR beta cDNA libraries were unique molecular identifiers. TCRdb re-called the PCR reads with MiXCR, one entry per CDR3 protein. The sample yields about 770,000 distinct CDR3 sequences, 46% seen once. Antigen specificity for these receptors is unknown. Sequencing used blood. These receptor sequences come from a girl aged 10 to 17 with multiple sclerosis.

In nucleotides, the CDR3 is TGTGCCAGCAGTTCTGCCGCTAGCGGGAGCTACGAGCAGTACTTC. Translating gives CASSSAASGSYEQYF. The chain is built from TRBV12-3 or TRBV12-4 and TRBJ2-7; TRBD2 aligns across 10 bases. The V gene end was trimmed by 4 bases and the J gene end by 3 bases; junction bases not matched to a gene: 6. The CDR3 has 15 amino acids.

The rearrangement joins TRBV30 to TRBJ1-1; D not resolved. The CDR3 spans 10 residues. Looked up from germline, CDR1 is GTSNPN and CDR2 is SVGIG (reference sequence). V was cut by 5 bases and J by 7 bases, with 8 bases left in between. CDR3 loop: CAWEDLEAFF. CDR3 in DNA: TGTGCCTGGGAAGACCTTGAAGCTTTCTTT.

The chain recombines TRBV27 with TRBJ2-7; 8 bases are shared with TRBD2. Germline V CDR1 and CDR2: MNHEY, SMNVEV (reference sequence). The CDR3 loop spans 15 amino acids. Unmatched junction bases numbered 14, after V lost 6 bases and J lost 7 bases. The CDR3 loop reads CASRLLGGDYLEQYF. CDR3 bases: TGTGCCAGCAGACTCCTCGGGGGGGACTACTTAGAGCAGTACTTC.

This chain links TRBV6-1 with TRBJ2-3; 10 nucleotides line up with TRBD1. The CDR3 is 13 residues long. Per the germline V gene, CDR1 is MNHNS and CDR2 is SASEGT. The ends lost 2 bases at V and 11 bases at J; junction bases unmatched: 4. CDR3 loop: CASSERDRGWQYF. The CDR3 coding sequence is TGTGCCAGCAGTGAACGGGACAGGGGATGGCAGTATTTT.

The chain recombines TRBV3-1 with TRBJ1-2; TRBD1 aligns across 7 bases. CDR3 length equals 15 residues. Germline lookup yields CDR1 LGHDT and CDR2 YNNKEL (reference sequence). V lost 1 base, J lost 5 bases, and 7 bases stayed unmatched. The CDR3 region is CASSQGQGVGYGYTF. The CDR3, as DNA: TGTGCCAGCAGCCAAGGACAGGGCGTGGGGTATGGCTACACCTTC.

The chain uses TRBV6-2 or TRBV6-3 and TRBJ2-7, with 11 nucleotides matching TRBD2. The junction had 5 bases not matched to a gene; V was cut back by 5 bases and J by 8 bases. Per germline, CDR1 MNHEY and CDR2 SVGEGT. The CDR3 covers 13 residues. The CDR3 loop reads CASSPGLAVKQYF. For the CDR3, the DNA is TGTGCCAGCAGTCCGGGACTAGCGGTAAAGCAGTACTTC.

The CDR3: CSASGTGAQQYF. CDR3 nucleotide sequence: TGCAGTGCTAGTGGGACAGGGGCTCAGCAGTACTTC. The gene calls are TRBV20-1 and TRBJ2-7; 10 bases map to TRBD1. In germline, CDR1 is DFQATT, CDR2 SNEGSKA (reference sequence). The CDR3 runs to 12 residues. Trimming at V came to 3 bases and at J to 8 bases, leaving 4 bases not matched to a gene.

The chain combines TRBV11-2 with TRBJ1-4; D is perhaps TRBD1 (5 bases). Per the germline V gene, CDR1 is SGHAT and CDR2 is FQNNGV. The V end was cut by 1 base, the J end by 0 bases, with 9 bases between. The CDR3 extends over 16 amino acids. The CDR3 nucleotides read TGTGCCAGCAGCTTAGGCCACAGGACAACTAATGAAAAACTGTTTTTT. Translating it yields CASSLGHRTTNEKLFF.

The rearrangement uses TRBV28 and TRBJ2-1, with 7 bases matching TRBD2. V was clipped by 1 base and J by 2 bases; unmatched bases: 5. This CDR3 has 16 residues. Germline V gene sequence: CDR1 MDHEN, CDR2 SYDVKM. CDR3 nucleotide sequence: TGTGCCAGCAGTTTATTCCCTAGCGGACCCTACAATGAGCAGTTCTTC. Its protein product is CASSLFPSGPYNEQFF.

The V call is TRBV11-2, the J call TRBJ2-1, with 7 bases lining up with TRBD1. The CDR3 has 14 amino acids. Trimming took 5 bases from V and 6 from J; bases not matched to a gene: 7. The germline V gene has CDR1 SGHAT and CDR2 FQNNGV. CDR3 DNA: TGTGCCAGCAGCCAACAGACAGGGACCAATGAGCAGTTCTTC. Its translation is CASSQQTGTNEQFF.

Remarks on this clonotype: Since a much larger clone is just one base distant, this may be a read error. This chain joins TRBV29-1 and TRBJ1-1; unclear D gene. V lost 7 bases to trimming and J lost 6 bases, with 15 bases between them. The CDR3 contains 12 residues. Germline V gene sequence: CDR1 SQVTM, CDR2 ANQGSEA. CDR3 residues: CSGVLETSEAFF. The CDR3 region has the DNA TGCAGCGGTGTTTTAGAGACCTCTGAAGCTTTCTTT.

The chain carries TRBV12-3 or TRBV12-4 and TRBJ2-7; TRBD2 agrees at 10 bases. V lost 3 bases, J lost 2 bases, and 4 bases stayed unmatched. The CDR3 covers 15 residues. The CDR3 is CASSFSTSGTYEQYF. CDR3 nucleotide sequence: TGTGCCAGCAGTTTTAGCACTAGCGGGACCTACGAGCAGTACTTC.

In its sample, this clonotype was seen a few times. The chain is built from TRBV10-3 and TRBJ2-7; D possibly corresponds to TRBD2 (6 bases). The germline V and J ends were trimmed by 4 bases and 5 bases, with 15 bases remaining between them. The CDR3 length is 14 residues. Germline V gene lookup returns CDR1 ENHRY and CDR2 SYGVKD. For the CDR3, the DNA is TGTGCCATCAGTGGATACGGGGGTTTGGACGAGCAGTACTTC. It codes for CAISGYGGLDEQYF.

J is TRBJ1-5 and V is TRBV29-1; D is undetermined. This CDR3 has 14 amino acids. Germline assignment: CDR1 SQVTM and CDR2 ANQGSEA. Trimming shortened V by 2 bases and J by 6 bases, and 14 bases separated the two germline ends. The CDR3 bases are TGCAGCGTTGAAAGCCAGGTCCCAGGTCAGCCCCAGCATTTT. It encodes CSVESQVPGQPQHF.

For this clonotype: This is likely a read error, given that the CDR3 carries no conserved phenylalanine or tryptophan at its end. The rearrangement links TRBV6-5 to TRBJ1-2, with D unclear. Germline lookup yields CDR1 MNHEY and CDR2 SVGAGI. The CDR3 spans 14 residues. V was clipped by 6 bases and J by 2 bases, with 13 bases between them. This CDR3 reads CASSLDGENYGYTV. In DNA form, the CDR3 reads TGTGCCAGCAGCCTCGATGGGGAAAACTATGGCTACACCGTC.

J is TRBJ1-1 and V is TRBV27; the match to TRBD1 covers 9 bases. V lost 0 bases, J lost 2 bases, and 4 bases stayed unmatched. The CDR3 covers 16 residues. Germline V gene lookup returns CDR1 MNHEY and CDR2 SMNVEV (reference sequence). This chain's CDR3 is CASSLSTGGINTEAFF. The CDR3, as DNA: TGTGCCAGCAGTTTATCGACAGGGGGGATAAACACTGAAGCTTTCTTT.

About this clonotype: Sequence at one end of the junction differs from germline and may be a read error. The V call is TRBV6-6, the J call TRBJ2-5; perhaps TRBD1 as D (6 bases). CDR3 size: 14 residues. Germline-derived CDR1 and CDR2 are MNHNY and SVGAGI (reference sequence). The CDR3 DNA follows: TGTGCCAGCAGGACAGGATCGTATCAAGAGACTCAGTACTTC. Its translation: CASRTGSYQETQYF.

The chain combines TRBV29-1 with TRBJ1-2; tentative D call: TRBD1 (5 bases). Looked up from germline, CDR1 is SQVTM and CDR2 is ANQGSEA. The CDR3 extends over 13 amino acids. The V end was cut by 3 bases, the J end by 4 bases, with 12 bases between. CDR3 nucleotides: TGCAGCGTTGAGTTTGGGGGATCCTATGGCTACACCTTC. Translated, it gives CSVEFGGSYGYTF.

The CDR3 here is CASSLGLAGARTDTQYF. The CDR3 DNA reads TGTGCCAGCAGTTTAGGACTAGCGGGAGCTCGCACAGATACGCAGTATTTT. The V and J genes are TRBV27 and TRBJ2-3; 13 bases match TRBD2. CDR3 length equals 17 residues. CDR1 is MNHEY, CDR2 SMNVEV, per germline (reference sequence). With V trimmed by 2 bases and J by 1 base, 3 bases remained unmatched.

V gene TRBV15 combines with J gene TRBJ2-6; D call uncertain. Trimming removed 3 bases at V and 0 bases at J, with 6 bases between. Per the germline V gene, CDR1 is LNHNV and CDR2 is YYDKDF (reference sequence). This CDR3 spans 15 amino acids. Written as DNA, the CDR3 is TGTGCCACCAGCAGGAGGACCTCTGGGGCCAACGTCCTGACTTTC. It encodes CATSRRTSGANVLTF.

This clonotype was counted once. V gene TRBV20-1 combines with J gene TRBJ2-5; 9 bases map to TRBD1. Trimming at V came to 1 base and at J to 3 bases, leaving 6 bases not matched to a gene. The CDR3 runs to 15 residues. The germline V gene encodes CDR1 DFQATT and CDR2 SNEGSKA (reference sequence). The CDR3 spells CSARVPGTGKETQYF. CDR3 nucleotide sequence: TGCAGTGCTAGAGTCCCCGGGACAGGGAAAGAGACCCAGTACTTC.

The CDR3 loop reads CASSQEGLPGRGEQYF. The CDR3 bases are TGTGCCAGCAGCCAAGAAGGGCTGCCCGGGAGAGGCGAGCAGTACTTC. The rearrangement uses TRBV4-2 and TRBJ2-7, with TRBD2 as a possible D gene (6 bases). The CDR3 runs to 16 residues. CDR1 and CDR2 from the germline V gene are LGHNA and YNFKEQ. The ends were cut back, 0 bases at V and 6 bases at J, with 18 bases in the middle.

This clonotype was seen once. The V gene is TRBV12-3 or TRBV12-4, the J gene TRBJ2-7, with D possibly called TRBD1 or TRBD2 (5 bases each). This CDR3 region has 14 residues. The V gene lost 4 bases and the J gene lost 3 bases, with 13 bases spanning the gap. This chain's CDR3 is CASSYTGTLYEQYF. The CDR3 nucleotides are TGTGCCAGCAGTTATACCGGGACCCTCTACGAGCAGTACTTC.

The chain employs TRBV28 and TRBJ2-6; tentatively, D is TRBD1 or TRBD2 (5 bases each). Trimming shortened V by 8 bases and J by 0 bases, and 14 bases separated the two germline ends. CDR1 is MDHEN and CDR2 is SYDVKM in the germline V gene. This CDR3 spans 16 amino acids. The CDR3, as DNA: TGTGCCAGCCTCAGTCAGGGACCCTCTGGGGCCAACGTCCTGACTTTC. This translates into CASLSQGPSGANVLTF.

The CDR3 here is CATTGDWSSYEQYF. The CDR3 bases are TGTGCCACCACTGGTGATTGGAGCTCCTACGAGCAGTACTTC. The rearrangement joins TRBV24-1 to TRBJ2-7; D is undetermined. The CDR3 sequence is 14 residues long. Trimming took 8 bases from V and 0 from J, leaving 13 bases between them. The V gene's germline CDR1 is KGHDR and CDR2 SFDVKD.